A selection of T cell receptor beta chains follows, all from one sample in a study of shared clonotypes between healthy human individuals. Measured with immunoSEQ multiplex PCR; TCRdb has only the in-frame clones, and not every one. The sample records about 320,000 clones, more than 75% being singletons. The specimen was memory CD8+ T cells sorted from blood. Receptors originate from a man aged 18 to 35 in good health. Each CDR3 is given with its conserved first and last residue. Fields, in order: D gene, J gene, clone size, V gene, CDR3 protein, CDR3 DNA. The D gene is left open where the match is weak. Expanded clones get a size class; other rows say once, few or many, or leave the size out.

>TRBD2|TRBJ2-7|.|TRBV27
CASTSGTSGLYEQYF
TGTGCCAGCACCTCCGGAACTAGCGGCTTATACGAGCAGTACTTC
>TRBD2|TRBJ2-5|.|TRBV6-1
CASSETAGGPLAETQYF
TGTGCCAGCAGTGAGACAGCGGGAGGGCCACTTGCAGAGACCCAGTACTTC
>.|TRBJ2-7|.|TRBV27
CASSLSTGTISYEQYF
TGTGCCAGCAGTTTAAGCACAGGGACTATCTCCTACGAGCAGTACTTC
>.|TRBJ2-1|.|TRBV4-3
CASSQDVTGASYNEQFF
TGCGCCAGCAGCCAAGATGTGACGGGAGCGTCCTACAATGAGCAGTTCTTC
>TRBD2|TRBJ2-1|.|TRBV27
CASGPRERNEQFF
TGTGCCAGCGGACCGCGGGAGAGAAATGAGCAGTTCTTC
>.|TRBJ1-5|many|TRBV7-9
CASSLGSQPQHF
TGTGCCAGCAGCTTAGGGTCTCAACCCCAGCATTTT
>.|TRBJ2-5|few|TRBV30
CAWNREETQYF
TGTGCCTGGAACAGGGAAGAGACCCAGTACTTC
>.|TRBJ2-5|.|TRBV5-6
CASSLSFDGRAAQYF
TGTGCCAGCAGCTTGTCGTTCGACGGTCGAGCGGCCCAGTACTTC
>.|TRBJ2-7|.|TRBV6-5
CASATHRTPYEQYF
TGTGCCAGCGCAACCCACAGGACCCCTTACGAGCAGTACTTC
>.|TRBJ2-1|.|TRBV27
CASSSGWNEQFF
TGTGCCAGCAGTTCCGGATGGAATGAGCAGTTCTTC
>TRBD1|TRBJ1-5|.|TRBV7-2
CASSLGQGARSNQPQHF
TGTGCCAGCAGCCTGGGACAGGGGGCAAGAAGCAATCAGCCCCAGCATTTT